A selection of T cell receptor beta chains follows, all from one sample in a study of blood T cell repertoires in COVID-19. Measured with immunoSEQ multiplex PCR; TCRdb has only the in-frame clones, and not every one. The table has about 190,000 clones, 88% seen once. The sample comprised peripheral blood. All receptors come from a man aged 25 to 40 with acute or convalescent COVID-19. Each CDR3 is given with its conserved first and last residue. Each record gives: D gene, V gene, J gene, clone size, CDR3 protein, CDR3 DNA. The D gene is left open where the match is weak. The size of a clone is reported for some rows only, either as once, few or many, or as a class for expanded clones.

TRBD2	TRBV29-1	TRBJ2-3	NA	CSVEGLAGVGEDTQYF	TGCAGCGTTGAAGGTCTAGCGGGAGTGGGTGAAGATACGCAGTATTTT
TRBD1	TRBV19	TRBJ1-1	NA	CASSTRDRGLGNTEAFF	TGTGCCAGTAGTACTCGGGACAGGGGGCTCGGGAACACTGAAGCTTTCTTT
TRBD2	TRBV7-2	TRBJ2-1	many	CASIPPTSGGAGEQFF	TGTGCCAGCATCCCGCCCACTAGCGGGGGGGCAGGTGAGCAGTTCTTC
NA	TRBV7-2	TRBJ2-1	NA	CASSADRINEQFF	TGTGCCAGCAGCGCGGATCGAATCAATGAGCAGTTCTTC
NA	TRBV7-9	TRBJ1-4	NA	CASSLRSTKGEKLFF	TGTGCCAGCAGCTTAAGGTCCACGAAGGGGGAAAAACTGTTTTTT
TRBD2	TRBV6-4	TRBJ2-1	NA	CASSESSGGGNEQFF	TGTGCCAGCAGTGAATCTAGCGGGGGTGGCAATGAGCAGTTCTTC
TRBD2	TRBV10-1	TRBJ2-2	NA	CASSGSGVTGELFF	TGCGCCAGCAGTGGTAGCGGGGTCACCGGGGAGCTGTTTTTT
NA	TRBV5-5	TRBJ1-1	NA	CASSLGQLGTEAFF	TGTGCCAGCAGCTTGGGACAGCTGGGGACTGAAGCTTTCTTT
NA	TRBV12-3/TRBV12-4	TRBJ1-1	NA	CASTMGVGGEAFF	TGTGCCAGCACTATGGGGGTCGGGGGTGAAGCTTTCTTT
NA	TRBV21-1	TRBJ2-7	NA	CASSKVVTSGRYLFCEQYF	TGTGCCAGCAGCAAAGTAGTTACTAGCGGGAGATATCTCTTTTGCGAGCAGTACTTC
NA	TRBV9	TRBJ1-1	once	CASSPRIGLNTEAFF	TGTGCCAGCAGCCCACGAATCGGTCTTAACACTGAAGCTTTCTTT
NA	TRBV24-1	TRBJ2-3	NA	CATSGLTSRGTDTQYF	TGTGCCACCAGTGGTCTAACTAGCCGCGGCACAGATACGCAGTATTTT
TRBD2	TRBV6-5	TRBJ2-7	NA	CASRRGAYEQYF	TGTGCCAGCAGACGGGGGGCCTACGAGCAGTACTTC
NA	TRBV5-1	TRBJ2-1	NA	CASSNFQGNEQFF	TGCGCCAGCAGCAACTTTCAGGGAAATGAGCAGTTCTTC
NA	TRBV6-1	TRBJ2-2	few	CASSVTGTFYGTGELFF	TGTGCCAGCAGTGTTACCGGGACATTTTACGGAACCGGGGAGCTGTTTTTT
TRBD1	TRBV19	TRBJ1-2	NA	CASSDGTGYGYTF	TGTGCCAGTAGTGATGGGACAGGGTATGGCTACACCTTC
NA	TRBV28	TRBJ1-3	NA	CASSLFGYSGTRNTIYF	TGTGCCAGCAGTTTATTCGGTTATTCAGGAACTCGAAACACCATATATTTT